The rows below give T cell receptor beta chains drawn from one sample of a study of neurological immune-mediated disorders. TCRdb processed the 5' RACE reads anew with MiXCR; each CDR3 protein has one entry. The top ten hold around 3.3% of the sample, which has roughly 62,000 distinct CDR3 sequences, 4% to 5.5% seen once. Sequenced input: PBMCs. Receptors originate from a woman aged 45-65 years with multiple sclerosis. CDR3s include the opening cysteine and the closing phenylalanine or tryptophan. A D gene is named only where the DNA matches it firmly. Rows give clone size only sometimes, using once, few, many, or a class for an expanded clone.

d_gene	v_gene	len	j_gene	abundance	CDR3nt	CDR3aa
NA	TRBV7-9	12	TRBJ1-5	many	TGTGCCAGCAGCCTCGGCAATCAGCCCCAGCATTTT	CASSLGNQPQHF
TRBD1	TRBV20-1	11	TRBJ2-1	NA	TGCAGTGCTAGATCCCGGGACAGGGGCTTCTTC	CSARSRDRGFF
TRBD1	TRBV7-2	13	TRBJ2-2	many	TGTGCCAGCAGCTCACAGGGGAACGGGGAGCTGTTTTTT	CASSSQGNGELFF
NA	TRBV20-1	11	TRBJ2-3	many	TGCAGTGCTAGCCGCACAGATACGCAGTATTTT	CSASRTDTQYF
NA	TRBV4-1	16	TRBJ1-2	many	TGCGCCAGCAGCCAAGATCACGGACCCACTAACTATGGCTACACCTTC	CASSQDHGPTNYGYTF
NA	TRBV28	18	TRBJ1-6	many	TGTGCCAGCAGCTCTATTCGACTGGGACACCCGGTGGATTCACCCCTCCACTTT	CASSSIRLGHPVDSPLHF
NA	TRBV7-9	18	TRBJ2-3	few	TGTGCCAGCCGACCACGGGGTCCTGTGGATTTTAGCACAGATACGCAGTATTTT	CASRPRGPVDFSTDTQYF
TRBD1	TRBV5-1	15	TRBJ2-1	many	TGCGCCAGCAGCACGGGGACAGGCGTCCTCAGTGAGCAGTTCTTC	CASSTGTGVLSEQFF
NA	TRBV21-1	18	TRBJ1-1	many	TGTGCCAGCAGCAAACATTCGGGGAATATATTGGGGAACACTGAAGCTTTCTTT	CASSKHSGNILGNTEAFF
NA	TRBV18	17	TRBJ2-6	many	TGTGCCAGCTCACCCCCGGCACTTAGCTCTGGGGCCAACGTCCTGACTTTC	CASSPPALSSGANVLTF
NA	TRBV27	11	TRBJ2-2	NA	TGTGCCAGCAGATTTGGTGGGGAGCTGTTTTTT	CASRFGGELFF
NA	TRBV20-1	11	TRBJ2-3	many	TGCAGTGCCTTTAGCACAGATACGCAGTATTTT	CSAFSTDTQYF
NA	TRBV5-6	13	TRBJ1-2	many	TGTGCCAGCAGCTTGCGAGTTCAGGAGCCGGGCACCTTC	CASSLRVQEPGTF
NA	TRBV6-4	13	TRBJ1-1	many	TGTGCCAGCAGTAGGACGGTGAACACTGAAGCTTTCTTT	CASSRTVNTEAFF
NA	TRBV6-5	15	TRBJ2-3	many	TGTGCCAGCAGTTACGGATCACTGAGGGGGGATACGCAGTATTTT	CASSYGSLRGDTQYF
NA	TRBV29-1	13	TRBJ1-1	few	TGCAGCGTTGCGGCAGGGGCGAAGACTGAAGCTTTCTTT	CSVAAGAKTEAFF
NA	TRBV20-1	8	TRBJ2-1	many	TGCAGTGCTAGAGATTTGTTCTTC	CSARDLFF
NA	TRBV7-2	16	TRBJ1-4	many	TGTGCCAGCAGCTATCAGAGGGATACAACTAATGAAAAACTGTTTTTT	CASSYQRDTTNEKLFF
NA	TRBV3-1	16	TRBJ2-2	many	TGTGCCAGCAGCCAAGGGCGGGGATGGAACACCGGGGAGCTGTTTTTT	CASSQGRGWNTGELFF
NA	TRBV24-1	16	TRBJ1-2	many	TGTGCCACCAGTGATACTCGTAAGGAAGGGGACTATGGCTACACCTTC	CATSDTRKEGDYGYTF
TRBD1	TRBV7-8	16	TRBJ1-5	many	TGTGCCAGCAGCCTAAACCGGGACAGCCGCAATCAGCCCCAGCATTTT	CASSLNRDSRNQPQHF
NA	TRBV5-1	13	TRBJ2-2	NA	TGCGCCAGCAGACAGGGTATTTCCGGGGAGCTGTTTTTT	CASRQGISGELFF
TRBD1	TRBV6-5	15	TRBJ2-5	many	TGTGCCAGCAGTCTGACAGGGGGGGAAAAAGAGACCCAGTACTTC	CASSLTGGEKETQYF